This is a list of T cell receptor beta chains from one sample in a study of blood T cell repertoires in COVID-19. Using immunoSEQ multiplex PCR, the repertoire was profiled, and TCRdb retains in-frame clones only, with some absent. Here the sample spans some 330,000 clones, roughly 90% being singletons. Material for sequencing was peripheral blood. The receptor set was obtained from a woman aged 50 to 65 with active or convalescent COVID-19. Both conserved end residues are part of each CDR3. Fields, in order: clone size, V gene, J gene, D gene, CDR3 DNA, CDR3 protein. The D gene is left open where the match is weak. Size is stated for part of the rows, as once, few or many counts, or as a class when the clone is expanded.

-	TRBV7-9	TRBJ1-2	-	TGTGCCAGCAGCTTAGCCATTGGGGGGGCAAGCTATGGCTACACCTTC	CASSLAIGGASYGYTF
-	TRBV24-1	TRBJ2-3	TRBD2	TGTGCCACCAGTGAGGGCTCTAGCGGGATCCTTGATACGCAGTATTTT	CATSEGSSGILDTQYF
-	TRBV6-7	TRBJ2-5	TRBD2	TGTGCCAGCAGTTATGATAGCGGGAAATGGGAGACCCAGTACTTC	CASSYDSGKWETQYF
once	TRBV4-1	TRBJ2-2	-	TGCGCCAGCAGCCCCTCACGACTAATAAAAAACACCGGGGAGCTGTTTTTT	CASSPSRLIKNTGELFF
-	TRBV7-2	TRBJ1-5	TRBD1	TGTGCCAGCAGCTTACAGGGACAGACACAGCCCCAGCATTTT	CASSLQGQTQPQHF
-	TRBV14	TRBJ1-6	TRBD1	TGTGCCAGCAGACCCGGACAGGGCTATCTCCTCCACTTT	CASRPGQGYLLHF
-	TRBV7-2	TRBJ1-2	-	TGTGCCAGCAGCTCCCTACAGGGCAACTATGGCTACACCTTC	CASSSLQGNYGYTF
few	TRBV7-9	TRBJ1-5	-	TGTGCCAGCAGCTTAGGTCCGAGACAGCCCCAGCATTTT	CASSLGPRQPQHF
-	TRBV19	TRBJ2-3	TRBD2	TGTGCCAGTAACCGGGGGGATACAGATACGCAGTATTTT	CASNRGDTDTQYF
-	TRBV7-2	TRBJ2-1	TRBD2	TGTGCCAGCAGCTCACGTCCTAGCGGGGGAAGCAATGAGCAGTTCTTC	CASSSRPSGGSNEQFF
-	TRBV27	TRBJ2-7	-	TGTGCCAGCAGTTTATGGGCAGGGGATAACGAGCAGTACTTC	CASSLWAGDNEQYF
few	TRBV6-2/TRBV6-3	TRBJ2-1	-	TGTGCCAGCAGCCGGATTCTTAGCGCGTACTCCTCCTACAATGAGCAGTTCTTC	CASSRILSAYSSYNEQFF
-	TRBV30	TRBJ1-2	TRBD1	TGTGCCTGGAGTTCAGACAGGGGCTATGGCTACACCTTC	CAWSSDRGYGYTF
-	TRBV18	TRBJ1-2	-	TGTGCCACCACGTTGGGGGGGGGCGCTGGCTACACCTTC	CATTLGGGAGYTF
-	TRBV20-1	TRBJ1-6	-	TGCAGTGCTAGTGCAAAGGGGTCACCCCTCCACTTT	CSASAKGSPLHF
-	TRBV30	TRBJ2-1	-	TGTGCCTGGGCAAAGACGGGAAATGAGCAGTTCTTC	CAWAKTGNEQFF
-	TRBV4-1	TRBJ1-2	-	TGCGCCAGCAGCCAAGATACCCGGGGGGGCAACTATGGCTACACCTTC	CASSQDTRGGNYGYTF
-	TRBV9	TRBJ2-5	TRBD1	TGTGCCAGCAGCTTGACCGGGACAGGGGGCCCGGAGACCCAGTACTTC	CASSLTGTGGPETQYF
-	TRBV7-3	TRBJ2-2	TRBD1	TGTGCCAGCAGCTTAACTGGATCCGGGACAGGGGACACCGGGGAGCTGTTTTTT	CASSLTGSGTGDTGELFF
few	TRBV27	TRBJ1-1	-	TGTGCCAGCAGCATCCTGGGGACAAACACTGAAGCTTTCTTT	CASSILGTNTEAFF
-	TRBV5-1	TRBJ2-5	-	TGCGCCAGCAGCTTGGAAGGCGGGACCCAGTACTTC	CASSLEGGTQYF
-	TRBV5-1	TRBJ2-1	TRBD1	TGCGCCAGCAGCCAGGTGCCGACGGGACAGTCGGGCAACAATGAGCAGTTCTTC	CASSQVPTGQSGNNEQFF
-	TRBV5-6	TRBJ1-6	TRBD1	TGTGCCAGCAGCTCCGTCAGGGGGACGGTACCCCTCCACTTT	CASSSVRGTVPLHF
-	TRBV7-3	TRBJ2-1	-	TGTGCCAGCAGCTTAATGAGAGGTGAGCAGTTCTTC	CASSLMRGEQFF